These 4 T cell receptor beta chains share one sample of origin, sequenced in a study of regulatory T cells in long-lasting Graves disease. As to time point: persistent/refractory GD, antithyroid drugs over 5 years with positive TRAb. The TCR library was prepared using RNA isolated from PBMCs. Building of the TCR beta libraries involved iRepertoire HTBI primers and Arm-PCR of CDR3 regions. One entry per CDR3 protein, called by TCRdb with MiXCR from the multiplex PCR reads. The sample consists of about 470,000 distinct CDR3 sequences, less than 25% of them appearing once. This material consisted of peripheral blood mononuclear cells (PBMCs), taken when the disease was refractory, from a patient treated with antithyroid drugs. The receptor source for this set is a female donor with Graves disease.

This clonotype was counted at least ten times. This chain uses TRBV2 with TRBJ2-7; D not resolved. This CDR3 spans 13 amino acids. Trimming removed 4 bases from V and 2 bases from J, with 9 bases in between. Germline CDR1 SNHLY, CDR2 FYNNEI. The CDR3 DNA reads as TGTGCCAGCAGTGTGTCTCTCCCCTACGAGCAGTACTTC. Translating gives CASSVSLPYEQYF.

V usage is TRBV27 and J usage is TRBJ2-1; the match to TRBD1 covers 7 bases. CDR3 length: 14 amino acids. Germline assignment: CDR1 MNHEY and CDR2 SMNVEV (reference sequence). V dropped 4 bases and J dropped 7; count of bases not matched to a gene: 7. The CDR3 protein is CASSSPTGTNEQFF. The CDR3, as DNA: TGTGCCAGCAGTTCTCCGACAGGGACGAATGAGCAGTTCTTC.

This clonotype was counted only a few times. The rearrangement uses TRBV28 and TRBJ2-2, with D perhaps being TRBD1 or TRBD2 (6 bases each). The CDR3 contains 15 residues. Trimming took 7 bases from V and 4 from J, leaving 16 bases between them. CDR1 is MDHEN and CDR2 is SYDVKM in the germline V gene. The CDR3 DNA reads TGTGCCAGCATTCAGGGGACTCTAGGCACCGGGGAGCTGTTTTTT. It codes for CASIQGTLGTGELFF.

J is TRBJ2-2 and V is TRBV28; 7 nucleotides align to TRBD2. In germline, CDR1 is MDHEN, CDR2 SYDVKM. V trimming: 7 bases; J trimming: 4 bases; junction bases outside the gene matches: 12. The CDR3 is 16 residues long. This CDR3 is CASIKGLAALTGELFF. The CDR3 nucleotides read TGTGCCAGCATCAAAGGGCTAGCGGCTCTCACCGGGGAGCTGTTTTTT.